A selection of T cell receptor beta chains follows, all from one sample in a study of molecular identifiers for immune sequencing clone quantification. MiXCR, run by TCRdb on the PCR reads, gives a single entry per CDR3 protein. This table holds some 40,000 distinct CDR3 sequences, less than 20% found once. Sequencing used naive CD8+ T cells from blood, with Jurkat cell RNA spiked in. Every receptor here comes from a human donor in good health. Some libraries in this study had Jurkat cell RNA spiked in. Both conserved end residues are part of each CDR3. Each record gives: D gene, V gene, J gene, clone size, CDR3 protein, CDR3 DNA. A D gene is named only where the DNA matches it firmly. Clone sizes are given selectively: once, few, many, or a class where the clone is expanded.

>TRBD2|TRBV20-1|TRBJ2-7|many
CSPGGLAGAYEQYF
TGCAGTCCAGGGGGTCTAGCGGGAGCTTACGAGCAGTACTTC
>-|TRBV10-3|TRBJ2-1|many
CATEGDNEQFF
TGTGCCACCGAGGGGGACAATGAGCAGTTCTTC
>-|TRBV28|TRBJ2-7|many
CASRDFETEQYF
TGTGCCAGCAGGGACTTTGAAACCGAGCAGTACTTC
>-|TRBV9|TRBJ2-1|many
CASSVDQGYNEQFF
TGTGCCAGCAGCGTAGACCAGGGGTACAATGAGCAGTTCTTC
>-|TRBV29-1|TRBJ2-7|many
CSVVWEWAYEQYF
TGCAGCGTTGTTTGGGAGTGGGCCTACGAGCAGTACTTC
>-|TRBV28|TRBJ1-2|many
CASSFGTVYGYTF
TGTGCCAGCAGTTTTGGGACGGTCTATGGCTACACATTC
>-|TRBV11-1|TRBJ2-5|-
CASSFGTRWGQETQYF
TGTGCCAGCAGCTTTGGCACGCGTTGGGGACAAGAGACCCAGTACTTC
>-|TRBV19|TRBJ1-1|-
CASSIRGAALNTEASF
TGTGCCAGTAGTATAAGGGGGGCAGCCTTGAACACTGAAGCTTCCTTT
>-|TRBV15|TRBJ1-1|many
CATSTPTQDRNTEAFF
TGTGCCACCAGCACGCCTACTCAGGACAGGAACACTGAAGCTTTCTTT
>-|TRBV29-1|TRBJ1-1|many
CSVVGLEAFF
TGCAGCGTTGTGGGACTGGAAGCTTTCTTT
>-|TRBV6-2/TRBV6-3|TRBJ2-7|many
CASSLGSFYEQYF
TGTGCCAGCAGTTTAGGGAGTTTCTACGAGCAGTACTTC
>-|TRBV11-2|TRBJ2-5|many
CASSLRIRVQETQYF
TGTGCCAGCAGCTTACGGATCAGGGTACAAGAGACCCAGTACTTC
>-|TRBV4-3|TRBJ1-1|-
CASSPGRPHTGAFF
TGCGCCAGCAGCCCGGGACGGCCCCACACTGGAGCTTTCTTT
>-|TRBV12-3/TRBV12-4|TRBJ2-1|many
CASSRTHEQFF
TGTGCCAGCAGTCGCACGCATGAGCAGTTCTTC
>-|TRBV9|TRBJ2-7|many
CASSVSGNPWYEQYF
TGTGCCAGCAGCGTGTCAGGGAACCCTTGGTACGAGCAGTACTTC
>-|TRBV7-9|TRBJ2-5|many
CASSIQEQETQYF
TGTGCCAGCAGCATCCAGGAGCAAGAGACCCAGTACTTC
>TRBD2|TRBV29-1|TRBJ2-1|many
CSVALAGSSYNEQFF
TGCAGCGTAGCCTTAGCGGGGAGCTCCTACAATGAGCAGTTCTTC
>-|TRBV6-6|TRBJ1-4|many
CASSYSSENEKLFF
TGTGCCAGCAGTTACTCTTCAGAGAATGAAAAACTGTTTTTT
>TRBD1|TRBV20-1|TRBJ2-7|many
CSARLDRDSYEQYF
TGCAGTGCTAGACTCGACAGGGACTCCTACGAGCAGTACTTC
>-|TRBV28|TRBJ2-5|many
CASSFLAYVQETQYF
TGTGCCAGCAGTTTTCTGGCGTACGTCCAAGAGACCCAGTACTTC
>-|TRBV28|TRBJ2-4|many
CASSLALAKNIQYF
TGTGCCAGCAGTTTGGCCCTAGCCAAAAACATTCAGTACTTC
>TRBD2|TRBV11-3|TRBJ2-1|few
CASSQGTSGVPNEQFF
TGTGCCAGCAGCCAAGGGACTAGCGGGGTACCCAATGAGCAGTTCTTC
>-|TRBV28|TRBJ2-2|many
CASTLTLASSGELFF
TGTGCCAGCACCCTCACACTAGCAAGTTCCGGGGAGCTGTTTTTT
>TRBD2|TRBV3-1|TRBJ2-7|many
CASSQVGTSSYEQYF
TGTGCCAGCAGCCAAGTTGGGACTAGTTCCTACGAGCAGTACTTC
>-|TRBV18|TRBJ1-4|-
CASSPSLSQETNEKLFF
TGTGCCAGCTCACCGTCACTGTCACAGGAGACTAATGAAAAACTGTTTTTT
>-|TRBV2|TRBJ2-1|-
CASIGRKNEQFF
TGTGCCAGCATTGGCCGGAAGAATGAGCAGTTCTTC
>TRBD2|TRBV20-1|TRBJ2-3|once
CSASRTSGSWGSGTDTQYF
TGCAGTGCTTCCCGGACTAGCGGGAGTTGGGGTAGTGGCACAGATACGCAGTATTTT
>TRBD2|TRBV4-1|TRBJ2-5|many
CASSQVAGGGTQYF
TGCGCCAGCAGCCAAGTAGCGGGAGGGGGGACCCAGTACTTC
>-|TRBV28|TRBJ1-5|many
CASSFYRGGGLAQHF
TGTGCCAGCAGTTTTTACCGGGGGGGGGGTTTGGCCCAGCATTTT
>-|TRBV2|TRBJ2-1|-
CASSDIQSSYNEQFF
TGTGCCAGCAGTGATATCCAGAGCTCCTACAATGAGCAGTTCTTC
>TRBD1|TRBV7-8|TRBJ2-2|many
CASRSTGGTGELFF
TGTGCCAGCAGATCGACAGGGGGCACCGGGGAGCTGTTTTTT
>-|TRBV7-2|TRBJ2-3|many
CASSLVWGTITDTQYF
TGTGCCAGCAGCTTAGTCTGGGGGACCATCACAGATACGCAGTATTTT
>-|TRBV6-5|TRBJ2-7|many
CASSYVGDEQYF
TGTGCCAGCAGTTACGTGGGGGACGAGCAGTACTTC
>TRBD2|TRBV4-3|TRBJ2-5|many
CASSLGGDSQWETQYF
TGCGCCAGCAGCTTGGGAGGGGACTCCCAATGGGAGACCCAGTACTTC
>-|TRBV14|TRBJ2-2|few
CASSQEIPAGELFF
TGTGCCAGCAGCCAAGAAATCCCCGCCGGGGAGCTGTTTTTT
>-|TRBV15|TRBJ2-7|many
CATARDNSYEQYF
TGTGCCACCGCCCGGGACAACTCCTACGAGCAGTACTTC
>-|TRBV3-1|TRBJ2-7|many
CASSQDLPGVAYEQYF
TGTGCCAGCAGCCAAGATTTACCAGGGGTTGCCTACGAGCAGTACTTC
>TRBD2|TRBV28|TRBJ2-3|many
CASSKTSGPTDTQYF
TGTGCCAGCAGTAAAACTAGCGGGCCCACAGATACGCAGTATTTT
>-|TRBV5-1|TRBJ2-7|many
CASSEGVRGDGYEQYF
TGCGCCAGCAGCGAGGGGGTTCGGGGGGATGGCTACGAGCAGTACTTC
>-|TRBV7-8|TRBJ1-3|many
CATAGLENTIYF
TGTGCCACGGCAGGCCTCGAAAACACCATATATTTT
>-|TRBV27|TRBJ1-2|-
CASSLSWGAFNYGYTF
TGTGCCAGCAGTTTATCGTGGGGGGCCTTTAACTATGGCTACACCTTC
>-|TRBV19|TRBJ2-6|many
CASSWTLDGANVLTF
TGTGCCAGTAGTTGGACCCTTGATGGGGCCAACGTCCTGACTTTC
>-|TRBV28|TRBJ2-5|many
CASSNTDKETQYF
TGTGCCAGCAGCAACACAGATAAAGAGACCCAGTACTTC
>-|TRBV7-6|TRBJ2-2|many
CASMGSNTGELFF
TGTGCCAGCATGGGGTCGAACACCGGGGAGCTGTTTTTT
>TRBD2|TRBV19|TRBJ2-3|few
CASSTGTSGFSDTQYF
TGTGCCAGTAGTACCGGGACTAGCGGTTTCTCAGATACGCAGTATTTT
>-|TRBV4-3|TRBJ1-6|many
CASSQGGLYYNSPLHF
TGCGCCAGCAGCCAAGGGGGCCTGTACTATAATTCACCCCTCCACTTT
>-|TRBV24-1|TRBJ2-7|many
CAKLVVVGAGYEQYF
TGTGCCAAACTCGTGGTTGTGGGAGCTGGGTACGAGCAGTACTTC
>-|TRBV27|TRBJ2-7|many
CASSSGAQYEQYF
TGTGCCAGCAGTTCAGGGGCACAGTACGAGCAGTACTTC
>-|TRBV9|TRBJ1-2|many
CASSVGVSGTFYGYTF
TGTGCCAGCAGCGTAGGCGTCTCTGGGACTTTCTATGGCTACACCTTC
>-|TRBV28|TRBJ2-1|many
CASSVVGTPHNEQFF
TGTGCCAGCAGTGTTGTGGGGACCCCTCACAATGAGCAGTTCTTC